The text below deals with one T cell receptor (beta chain). This specimen comes from a study of shared clonotypes between healthy human individuals. Method: immunoSEQ multiplex PCR; TCRdb's copy keeps in-frame clones and lacks some. Among 2 million to 2.5 million clones listed, approximately 95% were seen once. CDR1 and CDR2 from the germline V gene are WNHNN and SYGVQD (reference sequence). The CDR3 length is 17 residues. Trimming removed 1 base from V and 0 bases from J, with 10 bases in between. The J gene is TRBJ1-6, the V gene TRBV10-1; D unresolved. This TCR came from a man aged 18 to 29 in good health. Sequences were obtained from naive CD4+ T cells sorted from blood. Stated subset: CD45RA+ positively selected. The CDR3 loop reads CASSEYRVSSYNSPLHF. CDR3 sequence (DNA): TGCGCCAGCAGTGAGTATAGGGTCAGCTCCTATAATTCACCCCTCCACTTT.